Below, 15 T cell receptor beta chains from the same sample are listed, as sequenced in a study of cytomegalovirus exposure and HLA in healthy donors. The PCR ran on 60 Vbeta and 13 Jbeta primers. TCRdb keeps only in-frame clones here, not all; method: immunoSEQ multiplex PCR. The sample shows roughly 180,000 clones, around 76% of them seen only once. The sequenced sample consisted of PBMCs. The receptors come from a woman aged 30 to 39 in good health and CMV-seropositive.

V gene TRBV9 combines with J gene TRBJ2-3, with 7 bases matching TRBD2. V was pared by 2 bases and J by 6 bases, with 3 bases of the junction left unmatched. The CDR3 covers 13 residues. CDR1 is SGDLS, CDR2 YYNGEE, per germline. CDR3 nucleotides: TGTGCCAGCAGCGTGGGGGGGGAGGATACGCAGTATTTT. The encoded protein is CASSVGGEDTQYF.

The chain uses TRBV4-1 and TRBJ2-3; weak D call: TRBD2 (7 bases). CDR3 length: 18 residues. Germline values: CDR1 MGHRA, CDR2 YSYEKL. Between the trimmed V and J ends, which lost 1 base and 2 bases, there was a span of 19 bases. The DNA for the CDR3 is TGCGCCAGCAGCCAAGGTTGGGAGGGGGGTTATAACACAGATACGCAGTATTTT. This sequence encodes CASSQGWEGGYNTDTQYF.

The chain recombines TRBV7-9 with TRBJ1-3; perhaps TRBD1 as D (5 bases). Trimming stripped 2 bases from V and 2 bases from J, with 16 bases between. The germline V gene has CDR1 SEHNR and CDR2 FQNEAQ (reference sequence). The CDR3 has 17 residues. This CDR3 reads CASSLRSKEGAGNTIYF. DNA of the CDR3: TGTGCCAGCAGCTTAAGGAGTAAGGAAGGGGCTGGAAACACCATATATTTT.

The V gene is TRBV19, the J gene TRBJ1-1; D is ambiguous. This CDR3 contains 11 residues. CDR1 LNHDA and CDR2 SQIVND come from the germline V gene (reference sequence). V was cut by 6 bases and J by 5 bases, with 7 bases left in between. The CDR3 sequence: CASRTGTEAFF. DNA for the CDR3: TGTGCCAGTAGAACCGGGACTGAAGCTTTCTTT.

This chain connects TRBV7-2 to TRBJ1-5; D is ambiguous. The V and J ends lost 5 bases and 3 bases respectively, with 8 bases between them. CDR3 length: 13 residues. Germline V gene lookup returns CDR1 SGHTA and CDR2 FQGNSA. In nucleotides, the CDR3 is TGTGCCAGCAGCCCGTCAGACAATCAGCCCCAGCATTTT. It is translated as CASSPSDNQPQHF.

This clone was seen a few times. The chain is built from TRBV28 and TRBJ2-1; TRBD2 aligns across 7 bases. V shed 7 bases, J shed 3 bases, and the junction held 6 bases outside the gene matches. Germline V lookup: CDR1 MDHEN, CDR2 SYDVKM. The CDR3 has 14 residues. CDR3 residues: CASTLSGDYNEQFF. CDR3 DNA sequence: TGTGCCAGCACCCTGAGCGGGGACTACAATGAGCAGTTCTTC.

The chain employs TRBV5-4 and TRBJ2-3; the D gene is possibly TRBD2 (6 bases). Trimming shortened V by 5 bases and J by 2 bases, and 18 bases separated the two germline ends. Germline CDR1 SGHNT, CDR2 YYREEE (reference sequence). This CDR3 has 16 residues. This CDR3 reads CASSIPRGATTDTQYF. CDR3 bases: TGTGCCAGCAGTATTCCCCGCGGGGCGACCACAGATACGCAGTATTTT.

The V gene is TRBV11-3, the J gene TRBJ2-7; TRBD1 is a possible D gene (6 bases). With 0 bases removed from V and 2 bases from J, the gap between germline ends came to 14 bases. This CDR3 is built from 16 residues. CDR1 is SGHNT and CDR2 is YENEEA in the germline V gene. Here the CDR3 reads CASSLDPIQGTYEQYF. The CDR3 DNA follows: TGTGCCAGCAGCTTAGATCCTATACAGGGTACCTACGAGCAGTACTTC.

This chain joins TRBV5-8 and TRBJ2-3, with 7 bases lining up with TRBD1. Germline V gene sequence: CDR1 SGHTS, CDR2 YDEGEE. This CDR3 region has 14 residues. V dropped 4 bases and J dropped 4; count of bases not matched to a gene: 6. CDR3 residues: CASSQGGASDTQYF. The DNA of the CDR3 is TGTGCCAGCAGCCAAGGGGGCGCGTCAGATACGCAGTATTTT.

This clone was detected only once. The rearrangement uses TRBV5-6 and TRBJ1-2; D gene ambiguous. Germline CDR1 SGHDT, CDR2 YYEEEE. V lost 5 bases to trimming and J lost 2 bases, with 13 bases between them. The CDR3 runs 14 residues. CDR3 bases: TGTGCCAGCAGTCTGGGAGGGATGAACTATGGCTACACCTTC. Protein sequence: CASSLGGMNYGYTF. The entire variable domain, with the rest obtained from reference TRBV5-6 and TRBJ1-2, is as follows: DAGVTQSPTHLIKTRGQQVTLRCSPKSGHDTVSWYQQALGQGPQFIFQYYEEEERQRGNFPDRFSGHQFPNYSSELNVNALLLGDSALYLCASSLGGMNYGYTFGSGTRLTVV.

The chain joins TRBV7-2 to TRBJ2-3; D might be TRBD2 (6 bases). CDR1 is SGHTA and CDR2 is FQGNSA in the germline V gene. Trimming took off 4 bases at V and 5 bases at J, with 16 bases between the two ends. The CDR3 spans 15 residues. The CDR3 loop is CASSWRGRVIDTQYF. DNA of the CDR3: TGTGCCAGCAGCTGGAGGGGTAGAGTAATAGATACGCAGTATTTT. Drawing the rest from reference TRBV7-2 and TRBJ2-3, the complete variable domain is GAGVSQSPSNKVTEKGKDVELRCDPISGHTALYWYRQSLGQGLEFLIYFQGNSAPDKSGLPSDRFSAERTGGSVSTLTIQRTQQEDSAVYLCASSWRGRVIDTQYFGPGTRLTVL.

V and J are TRBV6-1 and TRBJ1-6; 12 bases line up with TRBD1. CDR3 size: 15 residues. The V gene end was trimmed by 7 bases and the J gene end by 8 bases; junction bases not matched to a gene: 6. CDR1 is MNHNS, CDR2 SASEGT, per germline. The CDR3 sequence: CASTVRDRGHSPLHF. CDR3 coding DNA: TGTGCCAGCACCGTGCGGGACAGGGGGCATTCACCCCTCCACTTT.

The chain employs TRBV10-1 and TRBJ2-7; weak D call: TRBD2 (6 bases). The V end was cut by 2 bases, the J end by 0 bases, with 8 bases between. The CDR3 consists of 14 residues. The germline V gene encodes CDR1 WNHNN and CDR2 SYGVQD (reference sequence). CDR3 sequence: CASSEGTLSYEQYF. CDR3 nucleotide sequence: TGCGCCAGCAGTGAGGGGACTCTCTCCTACGAGCAGTACTTC.

This rearrangement joins TRBV18 to TRBJ2-7, with TRBD1 matching over 9 bases. This CDR3 comprises 14 residues. The germline CDR1 and CDR2 sequences are KGHSH and LQKENI. J lost 4 bases, V lost 2 bases, and 3 bases had no gene match. The CDR3 loop reads CASSPKGQGYEQYF. CDR3 coding DNA: TGTGCCAGCTCACCAAAGGGACAGGGTTACGAGCAGTACTTC.

The V gene is TRBV5-4, the J gene TRBJ1-2, with unresolved D. The CDR3 loop spans 15 amino acids. CDR1 SGHNT and CDR2 YYREEE come from the germline V gene (reference sequence). The V end was cut by 2 bases, the J end by 4 bases, with 15 bases between. The CDR3 DNA reads TGTGCCAGCAGCTTAAGACCCCCCGAGGTCTATGGCTACACCTTC. Protein product: CASSLRPPEVYGYTF.